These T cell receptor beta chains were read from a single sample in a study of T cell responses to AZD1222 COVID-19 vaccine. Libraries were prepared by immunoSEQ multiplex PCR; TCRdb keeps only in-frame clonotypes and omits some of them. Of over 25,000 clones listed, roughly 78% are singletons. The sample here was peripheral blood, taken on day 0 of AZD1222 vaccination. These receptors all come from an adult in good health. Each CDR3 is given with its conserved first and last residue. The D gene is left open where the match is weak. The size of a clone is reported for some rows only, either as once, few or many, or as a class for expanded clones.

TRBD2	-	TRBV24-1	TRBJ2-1	TGTGCCACCAGTGCGACTAGCGTGAGTGAGCAGTTCTTC	CATSATSVSEQFF
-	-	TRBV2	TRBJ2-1	TGTGCCAGCAGTAGGGCATCAGGTACCTACAATGAGCAGTTCTTC	CASSRASGTYNEQFF
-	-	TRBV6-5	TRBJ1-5	TGTGCCAGCATCTTCGACAGCCTCAATCAGCCCCAGCATTTT	CASIFDSLNQPQHF
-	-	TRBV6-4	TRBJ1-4	TGTGCCAGCAGTGACAGGAGATATAATGAAAAACTGTTTTTT	CASSDRRYNEKLFF
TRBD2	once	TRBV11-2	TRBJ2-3	TGTGCCAGCAGCCATTTTTTGGGAGGGGCGGCGGGCACAGATACGCAGTATTTT	CASSHFLGGAAGTDTQYF
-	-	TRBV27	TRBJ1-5	TGTGCCAGCAGTTTATTTGTGGGGCAGCCCCAGCATTTT	CASSLFVGQPQHF
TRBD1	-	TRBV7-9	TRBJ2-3	TGTGCCAGCAGCAAAGGGACAGCCGAGCCGGATACGCAGTATTTT	CASSKGTAEPDTQYF
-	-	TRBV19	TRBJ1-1	TGTGCCAGTAGTATAGATCGGGGGCTTGAAGCTTTCTTT	CASSIDRGLEAFF
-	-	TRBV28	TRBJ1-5	TGTGCCAGCAGCCCGGACAGTGAGGGCAATCAGCCCCAGCATTTT	CASSPDSEGNQPQHF
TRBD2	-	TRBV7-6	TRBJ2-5	TGTGCCAGCAGCCACCCGGGGGGAAATCAAGAGACCCAGTACTTC	CASSHPGGNQETQYF
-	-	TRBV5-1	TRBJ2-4	TGCGCCAGCAGCTTGGAGGGGAGACCTATGGACATTCAGTACTTC	CASSLEGRPMDIQYF
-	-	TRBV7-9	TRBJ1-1	TGTGCCAGCAGCGACCGGCCCCGAGGGGTGAACACTGAAGCTTTCTTT	CASSDRPRGVNTEAFF
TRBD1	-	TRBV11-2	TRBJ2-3	TGTGCCAGCAGCTATACTACAGGGGGCGGCACAGATACGCAGTATTTT	CASSYTTGGGTDTQYF
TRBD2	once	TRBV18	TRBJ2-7	TGTGCCAGCTCACCGACTAGCGGCCCCTACGAGCAGTACTTC	CASSPTSGPYEQYF
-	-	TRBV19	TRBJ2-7	TGTGCCAGTGGACCGGGATCGGGGTCCTACGAGCAGTACTTC	CASGPGSGSYEQYF
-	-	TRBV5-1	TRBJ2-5	TGCGCCAGCAGCCCGGGTTTCCAAGAGACCCAGTACTTC	CASSPGFQETQYF
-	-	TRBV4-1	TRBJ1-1	TGCGCCAGCAGCCAAGGCTTCTCTTTCTGGGCCAGGGCAAAGAACACTGAAGCTTTCTTT	CASSQGFSFWARAKNTEAFF
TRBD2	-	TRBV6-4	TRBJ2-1	TGTGCCAGCAGTGATGGGACTAGCACTAATGAGCAGTTCTTC	CASSDGTSTNEQFF
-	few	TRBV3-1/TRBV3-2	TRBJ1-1	TGTGCCAGCAGACACACAGGCACTGAAGCTTTCTTT	CASRHTGTEAFF